Presented here are 29 T cell receptor beta chains from one specimen sequenced in a study of blood T cell repertoires in COVID-19. Produced via immunoSEQ multiplex PCR; TCRdb's table is partial and in-frame only. Counted here are roughly 220,000 clones, about 85% occurring once; the ten biggest clones make up roughly 5%. Sequenced sample: peripheral blood. The source is a woman aged 55-70 years who had recovered from COVID-19.

The gene calls are TRBV30 and TRBJ1-5, with D possibly being TRBD1 (6 bases). CDR1 and CDR2 from the germline V gene are GTSNPN and SVGIG (reference sequence). The CDR3 length is 14 residues. Trimming left V 2 bases short and J 5 bases short, with 13 bases between. This CDR3 reads CAWSKGGADQPQHF. The DNA for the CDR3 is TGTGCCTGGAGTAAGGGGGGGGCCGATCAGCCCCAGCATTTT.

This clone was picked up a small number of times. The chain couples TRBV9 to TRBJ1-2, with 9 bases aligning to TRBD1. The germline V gene has CDR1 SGDLS and CDR2 YYNGEE. V shed 4 bases, J shed 5 bases, and the junction held 6 bases outside the gene matches. This CDR3 spans 14 amino acids. The chain's CDR3 is CASSRRTGEYGYTF. The CDR3 nucleotides are TGTGCCAGCAGCAGACGGACAGGGGAGTATGGCTACACCTTC.

This chain joins TRBV29-1 and TRBJ2-7, with TRBD1 matching 7 bases. This CDR3 is built from 14 residues. Trimming removed 7 bases from V and 4 bases from J; junction bases left unmatched: 13. Germline V CDR1 and CDR2: SQVTM, ANQGSEA. The CDR3 is CSDDRDREPYEQYF. The CDR3 region has the DNA TGCAGCGACGACCGGGACAGAGAACCTTACGAGCAGTACTTC.

The genes are TRBV7-9 and TRBJ1-3; D unresolved. CDR3 length equals 16 residues. V was shortened by 2 bases and J by 4 bases, with 15 bases between the two germline ends. From germline, CDR1 is SEHNR and CDR2 FQNEAQ (reference sequence). The CDR3 spells CASSLNPRRPGNTIYF. CDR3 coding DNA: TGTGCCAGCAGCTTAAACCCACGGCGGCCGGGAAACACCATATATTTT. Full variable domain (outside the CDR3, taken from reference TRBV7-9 and TRBJ1-3): DTGVSQNPRHKITKRGQNVTFRCDPISEHNRLYWYRQTLGQGPEFLTYFQNEAQLEKSRLLSDRFSAERPKGSFSTLEIQRTEQGDSAMYLCASSLNPRRPGNTIYFGEGSWLTVV.

CDR3 in DNA: TGTGCCAGCAGCCAAGCAGGGGGCGACGTTAGCGCTGAAGCTTTCTTT. It encodes CASSQAGGDVSAEAFF. The rearrangement joins TRBV3-1 (or the pseudogene TRBV3-2) to TRBJ1-1, with TRBD1 identical over 8 bases. The CDR3 runs to 16 residues. After removal of 1 base from V and 6 bases from J, the junction contained 10 bases not matched to a gene. Germline V gene sequence: CDR1 LGHDT, CDR2 YNNKEL (reference sequence).

The sample holds many counts of this clone. The V gene is TRBV24-1, the J gene TRBJ1-2, with TRBD1 as a possible D gene (5 bases). V lost 4 bases to trimming and J lost 7 bases, with 18 bases between them. CDR3 length: 15 residues. Germline CDR1 KGHDR, CDR2 SFDVKD. The CDR3 is CATSEPPGGVCGYTF. The DNA for the CDR3 is TGTGCCACCAGTGAACCGCCGGGGGGGGTGTGTGGCTACACCTTC.

The chain links TRBV7-6 to TRBJ2-7, with 8 positions matching TRBD2. The CDR3 covers 17 residues. CDR1 is SGHVS and CDR2 is FNYEAQ in the germline V gene. V lost 5 bases to trimming and J lost 0 bases; unmatched junction nucleotides: 12. CDR3 DNA: TGTGCCAGCAGCCTCACGGGAGTAGCGGGGCGCTCCTACGAGCAGTACTTC. It encodes CASSLTGVAGRSYEQYF.

The CDR3, as DNA: TGTGCCAGCAAAATTGACAGGAACACTGAAGCTTTCTTT. Amino acids: CASKIDRNTEAFF. The gene calls are TRBV6-5 and TRBJ1-1; D might be TRBD1 (5 bases). The CDR3 runs 13 residues. Trimming removed 7 bases at V and 1 base at J, with 10 bases between. Germline V CDR1 and CDR2: MNHEY, SVGAGI.

The chain recombines TRBV7-5 with TRBJ2-2; the D call TRBD2 from the table was never checked on the DNA. TRBV7-5 is a pseudogene segment. The CDR3 is 17 residues long. CDR3 DNA: TGTGCCAGAAGCTTGTCGGTTGTGTTCGCGAACACCGGGGAGCTGTTTTTT. It codes for CARSLSVVFANTGELFF.

The CDR3 DNA reads as TGTGCCAGCAACAAAGGGACAGGGGGCACTGAAGCTTTCTTT. Amino acid sequence: CASNKGTGGTEAFF. This chain uses TRBV5-8 with TRBJ1-1, with 11 bases identical to TRBD1. Unmatched junction bases numbered 5, after V lost 6 bases and J lost 4 bases. The CDR3 has 14 residues. Germline V CDR1 and CDR2: SGHTS, YDEGEE.

The chain carries TRBV18 and TRBJ1-1; TRBD1 agrees at 7 bases. The trim removed 3 bases at V and 7 bases at J, leaving 5 bases unmatched. CDR3 size: 13 residues. Germline V gives CDR1 KGHSH, CDR2 LQKENI. This CDR3 is CASSPGTALEAFF. The CDR3 DNA reads as TGTGCCAGCTCACCCGGGACAGCCCTTGAAGCTTTCTTT.

The chain joins TRBV5-6 to TRBJ1-2; possibly TRBD1 for D (6 bases). Per the germline V gene, CDR1 is SGHDT and CDR2 is YYEEEE. V lost 0 bases and J 8 bases, leaving 11 bases between the germline ends. The CDR3 is made up of 13 amino acids. CDR3 in DNA: TGTGCCAGCAGCTTGGAACGGACAGCCGGCTACACCTTC. This gives the protein CASSLERTAGYTF.

The rearrangement joins TRBV11-1 to TRBJ2-5; TRBD1 matches 10 bases. CDR1 and CDR2 (germline): SGHAT, FQDESV (reference sequence). Unmatched junction bases numbered 5, after V lost 3 bases and J lost 4 bases. The CDR3 is 15 amino acids. In DNA form, the CDR3 reads TGTGCCAGCAGCTTCGCGGACAGGGGGAGAGAGACCCAGTACTTC. It specifies CASSFADRGRETQYF.

The genes are TRBV6-1 and TRBJ2-3; TRBD2 might be the D (6 bases). CDR1 and CDR2 from the germline V gene are MNHNS and SASEGT. V was trimmed by 3 bases and J by 4 bases, leaving 11 bases between them. The CDR3 is made up of 14 amino acids. The CDR3 sequence is CASSDRRAADTQYF. The CDR3 nucleotides are TGTGCCAGCAGTGACCGGAGGGCCGCAGATACGCAGTATTTT.

The rearrangement joins TRBV6-2 or TRBV6-3 to TRBJ1-4, with 7 bases lining up with TRBD1. The J segment lost 5 bases and the V segment lost 6 bases, leaving 9 bases of the junction unmatched. Germline loops: CDR1 MNHEY, CDR2 SVGEGT. CDR3 length: 15 amino acids. CDR3 in DNA: TGTGCCAGCAGCCGACCGGGACAGCGAAATGAAAAACTGTTTTTT. This translates into CASSRPGQRNEKLFF.

The chain uses TRBV7-2 and TRBJ1-5, with no clear D. V was clipped by 2 bases and J by 2 bases, with 13 bases between them. Germline V gives CDR1 SGHTA, CDR2 FQGNSA. The CDR3 is 16 amino acids. The CDR3 DNA reads TGTGCCAGCAGCTTATTCGGGGATGTGGGCAATCAGCCCCAGCATTTT. As protein: CASSLFGDVGNQPQHF.

This clone showed up just once. The chain is built from TRBV5-4 and TRBJ2-3; maybe TRBD1 (7 bases). The CDR3 is 13 amino acids. V dropped 4 bases and J dropped 10 bases, with 16 bases sitting between them. Germline CDR1 SGHNT, CDR2 YYREEE (reference sequence). CDR3 sequence (DNA): TGTGCCAGCAGCCTGGAGGGGGCTTCGGCGCAGTATTTT. It encodes CASSLEGASAQYF.

This sequence joins TRBV19 and TRBJ1-1; no clear D gene. The CDR3 covers 12 residues. Germline assignment: CDR1 LNHDA and CDR2 SQIVND (reference sequence). V gave up 3 bases and J gave up 6 bases, with 8 bases separating them. The CDR3 sequence is CASSMGPPEAFF. DNA for the CDR3: TGTGCCAGTAGTATGGGCCCTCCTGAAGCTTTCTTT.

The chain couples TRBV5-6 to TRBJ1-2, with 8 bases identical to TRBD1. The trim removed 2 bases at V and 8 bases at J, leaving 5 bases unmatched. The germline V gene has CDR1 SGHDT and CDR2 YYEEEE. The CDR3 length is 13 residues. CDR3 in amino acids: CASSFTGGRGYTF. The CDR3 DNA reads TGTGCCAGCAGCTTCACAGGGGGTCGCGGCTACACCTTC. The whole variable domain, remainder taken from reference TRBV5-6 and TRBJ1-2, is DAGVTQSPTHLIKTRGQQVTLRCSPKSGHDTVSWYQQALGQGPQFIFQYYEEEERQRGNFPDRFSGHQFPNYSSELNVNALLLGDSALYLCASSFTGGRGYTFGSGTRLTVV.

The CDR3 loop reads CAWSTEDTQYF. In DNA form, the CDR3 reads TGTGCCTGGAGCACGGAGGATACGCAGTATTTT. The chain combines TRBV30 with TRBJ2-3; D is undetermined. The CDR3 consists of 11 residues. Trimming removed 3 bases at V and 6 bases at J, with 7 bases between. Per the germline V gene, CDR1 is GTSNPN and CDR2 is SVGIG (reference sequence).

The V gene is TRBV2, the J gene TRBJ2-1, with TRBD2 identical over 8 bases. V was pared by 4 bases and J by 3 bases, with 8 bases of the junction left unmatched. The CDR3 totals 16 residues. CDR1 and CDR2 from the germline V gene are SNHLY and FYNNEI. CDR3 nucleotide sequence: TGTGCCAGCAGTGCTCCGGGGCGGGGGGTCTACAATGAGCAGTTCTTC. It yields the protein CASSAPGRGVYNEQFF. Full variable domain (outside the CDR3, taken from reference TRBV2 and TRBJ2-1): EPEVTQTPSHQVTQMGQEVILRCVPISNHLYFYWYRQILGQKVEFLVSFYNNEISEKSEIFDDQFSVERPDGSNFTLKIRSTKLEDSAMYFCASSAPGRGVYNEQFFGPGTRLTVL.

The chain is built from TRBV11-3 and TRBJ2-7; perhaps TRBD2 as D (7 bases). The V gene's germline CDR1 is SGHNT and CDR2 YENEEA. The V end lost 5 bases, the J end lost 4 bases, and 21 bases lay between the germline ends. This CDR3 has 16 residues. The CDR3 region has the DNA TGTGCCAGCAGCCCCTCGGGGGGCAGCCGGGGGTACGAGCAGTACTTC. Protein sequence: CASSPSGGSRGYEQYF.

The chain carries TRBV29-1 and TRBJ2-7; D is unclear. Germline CDR1 reads SQVTM; CDR2 reads ANQGSEA. The CDR3 spans 14 residues. V was cut by 5 bases and J by 4 bases, with 18 bases left in between. In DNA form, the CDR3 reads TGCAGCGTTCAAAAAAGAGGAACCACATACGAGCAGTACTTC. This gives the protein CSVQKRGTTYEQYF.

This chain links TRBV29-1 with TRBJ2-5; 10 nucleotides match TRBD2. Germline-derived CDR1 and CDR2 are SQVTM and ANQGSEA. CDR3 length equals 17 residues. Trimming cost V 0 bases and J 1 base; bases outside gene matches: 8. The CDR3 coding sequence is TGCAGCGTTGAAGATGGGCTAGCGGGGGCCCTCCAAGAGACCCAGTACTTC. Encoded protein: CSVEDGLAGALQETQYF.

The chain has TRBV12-3 or TRBV12-4 and TRBJ1-2; D is ambiguous. The germline V and J ends were trimmed by 5 bases and 4 bases, with 11 bases remaining between them. This CDR3 spans 13 amino acids. In DNA form, the CDR3 reads TGTGCCAGCAGTCTTCAGGTCGGCTATGGCTACACCTTC. Translation: CASSLQVGYGYTF.

This chain joins TRBV14 and TRBJ1-2; TRBD1 is a possible D gene (5 bases). With 3 bases removed from V and 4 bases from J, the gap between germline ends came to 9 bases. The CDR3 is 13 amino acids. CDR1 and CDR2 from the germline V gene are SGHDN and FVKESK. CDR3 sequence reads: CASSHTGTYGYTF. CDR3 DNA: TGTGCCAGCAGCCACACAGGTACCTATGGCTACACCTTC.

This clone was counted once. J is TRBJ2-5 and V is TRBV6-5, with D possibly being TRBD1 (5 bases). Looked up from germline, CDR1 is MNHEY and CDR2 is SVGAGI. The CDR3 totals 15 residues. Trimming pared 0 bases from V and 5 bases from J, leaving 13 bases between. CDR3 in amino acids: CASSYSPGRWETQYF. The CDR3 DNA follows: TGTGCCAGCAGTTACTCTCCAGGGCGTTGGGAGACCCAGTACTTC.

The chain carries TRBV6-2 or TRBV6-3 and TRBJ1-3, with 7 bases matching TRBD1. Germline V gives CDR1 MNHEY, CDR2 SVGEGT. With V trimmed by 5 bases and J by 0 bases, 1 base remained unmatched. The CDR3 sequence is 14 residues long. CDR3 coding DNA: TGTGCCAGCAGTCGGGACAGCTCTGGAAACACCATATATTTT. Protein sequence: CASSRDSSGNTIYF.

J is TRBJ1-2 and V is TRBV15; D unresolved. The CDR3 is made up of 13 amino acids. V was trimmed by 0 bases and J by 6 bases, leaving 8 bases between them. Germline CDR1 is LNHNV and CDR2 is YYDKDF (reference sequence). For the CDR3, the DNA is TGTGCCACCAGCAGAGATTTTCCGGATGGCTACACCTTC. Encoded protein: CATSRDFPDGYTF.